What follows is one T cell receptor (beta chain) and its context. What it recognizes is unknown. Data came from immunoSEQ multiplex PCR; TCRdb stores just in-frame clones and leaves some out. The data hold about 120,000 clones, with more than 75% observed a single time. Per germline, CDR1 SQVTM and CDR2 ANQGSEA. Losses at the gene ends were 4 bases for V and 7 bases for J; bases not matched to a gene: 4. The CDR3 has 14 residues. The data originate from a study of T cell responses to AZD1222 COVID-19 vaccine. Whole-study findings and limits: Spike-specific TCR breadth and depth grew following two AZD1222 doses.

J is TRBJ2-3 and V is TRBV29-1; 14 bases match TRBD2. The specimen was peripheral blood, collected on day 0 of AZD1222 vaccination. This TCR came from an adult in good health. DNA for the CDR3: TGCAGCGTTGTAGGACTAGCGGGAGGTTATACGCAGTATTTT. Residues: CSVVGLAGGYTQYF.